Below, one T cell receptor (beta chain) is given with its context. From germline, CDR1 is SGDLS and CDR2 YYNGEE. The V end lost 2 bases, the J end lost 5 bases, and 14 bases lay between the germline ends. CDR3 length: 14 residues. The sample belongs to a study of siplizumab effects on memory and regulatory T cells. TCRdb's table, derived via immunoSEQ multiplex PCR, lists solely in-frame clones and lacks some. Of tens of thousands of clones in the sample, around 96% are singletons; the top ten hold 0.095%. Material: naive CD8+ T cells sorted from blood. V gene TRBV9 combines with J gene TRBJ2-7, with D tentatively TRBD1 (6 bases). The TCR was taken from a human donor in good health. CDR3 loop: CASSVDRLTNEQYF. The DNA of the CDR3 is TGTGCCAGCAGCGTCGACAGGTTAACGAACGAGCAGTACTTC.